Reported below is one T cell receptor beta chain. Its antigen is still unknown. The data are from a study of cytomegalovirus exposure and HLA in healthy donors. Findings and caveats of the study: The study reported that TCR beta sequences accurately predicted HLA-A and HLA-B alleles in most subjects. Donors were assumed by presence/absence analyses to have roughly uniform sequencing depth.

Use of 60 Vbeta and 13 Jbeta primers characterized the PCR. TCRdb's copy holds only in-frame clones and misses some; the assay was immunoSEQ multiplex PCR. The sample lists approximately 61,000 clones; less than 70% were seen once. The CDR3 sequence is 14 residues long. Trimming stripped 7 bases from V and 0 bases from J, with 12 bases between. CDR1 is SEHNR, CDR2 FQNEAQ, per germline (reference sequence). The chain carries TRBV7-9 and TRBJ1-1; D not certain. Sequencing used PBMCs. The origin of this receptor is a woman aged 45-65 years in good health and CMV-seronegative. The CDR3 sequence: CASTLGGLNTEAFF. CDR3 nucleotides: TGTGCCAGCACCCTAGGAGGGTTGAACACTGAAGCTTTCTTT. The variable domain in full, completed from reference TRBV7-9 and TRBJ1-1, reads DTGVSQNPRHKITKRGQNVTFRCDPISEHNRLYWYRQTLGQGPEFLTYFQNEAQLEKSRLLSDRFSAERPKGSFSTLEIQRTEQGDSAMYLCASTLGGLNTEAFFGQGTRLTVV.